This TCR beta chain was sequenced during a study of long-term antiretroviral therapy in people with HIV (dated 2022 in TCRdb). About the full investigation: The earliest samples were collected roughly a decade before the 2015 WHO recommendation for immediate ART, at a time when ART was usually postponed until CD4 counts fell. A total of under 250 cryopreserved PBMC samples came from around 30 adults with confirmed HIV infection and were collected serially over a mean of roughly six years (range 1-12). About a third of the roughly 30 participants with HIV were female. No cross-contamination during QIAcube processing turned up in test extractions that ran a monoclonal T-cell line alongside 30 or so polyclonal samples. Whether ART initiation and durable HIV suppression were associated with changes in peripheral blood TRB repertoire composition and diversity was tested in a retrospective serial study. What the work shows at the level of the full study, not this receptor alone: Limited PBMC availability meant only the TCR beta chain was sequenced, without alpha chain pairing. The samples span the years 2004 to 2017, and the ART regimens used at that time may not be as effective as current regimens. Inferences about post-ART repertoire changes are limited because no data were available on ART adherence, viral resistance or therapy changes. Expanded TRB clones identified before ART initiation dominated the repertoire at all time points, although this dominance fluctuated and declined in many PLHIV after ART. CDR3 length ranges in HIV repertoires were narrower than in controls, and network structure suggested an antigen-experienced repertoire with only a slight naive shift after ART. A significant increase in TRB diversity was found to be associated with ART initiation, although TRB diversity was observed to remain significantly below that of transplant donor controls even after long-term ART. Because pre-ART samples had limited cell numbers, unsorted PBMC were profiled rather than sorted CD4+ and CD8+ T cells.

Note on this clone: What this receptor recognizes is not known. Per-nucleotide qualities are absent, and no much larger clonotype sits a single base away.

Inclusion was restricted to participants for whom at least one PBMC sample before ART initiation and at least two post-ART samples were available. Treatment was received in the United States of America by all participants with HIV. Cryopreserved samples of 1-10 million PBMC were thawed and washed before DNA extraction. At the time of the earliest PBMC sample, participants with HIV were aged between roughly 20 and 60 years. PBMC samples from each participant spanned 1-4 timepoints before ART initiation and 2-8 timepoints after ART initiation, with a median of 7 samples. For every participant, serial HIV viral load, CD4+ T-cell count, ART history and demographic data were obtained. Genomic DNA was extracted from unsorted PBMC with a Qiagen kit on a QIAcube, processed in batches of 12 samples. Reading the germline V gene gives CDR1 SGHTA and CDR2 FQGNSA. CDR3 length: 16 amino acids, cysteine to phenylalanine. Just CDR3 DNA is preserved here, 48 bases in frame from base 1. Trimming leaves V shorter by 2 bases and J shorter by 2 bases, with the junction holding 7 bases beyond the gene matches.

The immunoSEQ hsTCRB v3.0 assay was used at survey level resolution for TRB variable region sequencing. The targeted TRB sequencing depth was roughly 40,000-55,000 T-cell genomes per sample. Pooled TRB libraries were sequenced on an Illumina MiSeq with a v3 150-cycle kit. In the paper's pipeline: Analysis of repertoires was carried out in R inside a reproducible Nextflow workflow spanning QC, data transformation and analysis. LymphoSeq2, an R package for exploring AIRR-Seq data, was used to implement the custom analyses. After excluding several samples that yielded fewer than 5000 total TRB sequences, 150 to 200 HIV repertoires remained for analysis. Of the roughly 180 retained HIV repertoires, about 60 were collected before and 120 to 140 after ART initiation. Repertoires were downsampled to 5000 TRB nucleotide sequences, and summary statistics were averaged over 100 downsampling iterations. Only TRB sequences with CDR3 regions of at least seven amino acids were retained for analysis. A Shannon entropy-derived clonality score and the Gini coefficient were used to measure diversity. In the repertoire networks, any two of the top 5000 CDR3 amino acid sequences were linked whenever the two sequences differed by an edit distance of one. Antigen specificity groups and MHC restriction were predicted for TRB CDR3 amino acid sequences with GLIPH2. CDR3 amino acid sequences were matched against VDJdb and McPAS-TCR to flag known CMV, EBV, HIV or tissue antigen associations. Pre-ART, post-ART and control groups were compared with Wilcoxon signed-rank tests and Holm-Bonferroni correction. TCRdb retrieved this table from immuneACCESS and kept in-frame rearrangements only. Not all clones are present; in checked studies, unresolved V genes account for under half, and no reason is known for the remainder. V and J calls and clone size are given by that table; D and trimming were obtained from the DNA. Recorded for this sample are just over 20,000 clones; approximately 82% of them occurred a single time. Together, the top ten hold about 4.6% of the sample.

This clonotype originated in a man younger than 35 with HIV. Sequenced here: unsorted PBMCs, sampled 0.5 years after starting antiretroviral therapy. Recombination connected TRBV7-2 to TRBJ2-7, with TRBD1 matching 9 junction bases. At the DNA level, the sequence is TGTGCCAGCAGCTTACAACACCGGGACAGGGCCTACGAGCAGTACTTC. It translates as CASSLQHRDRAYEQYF.